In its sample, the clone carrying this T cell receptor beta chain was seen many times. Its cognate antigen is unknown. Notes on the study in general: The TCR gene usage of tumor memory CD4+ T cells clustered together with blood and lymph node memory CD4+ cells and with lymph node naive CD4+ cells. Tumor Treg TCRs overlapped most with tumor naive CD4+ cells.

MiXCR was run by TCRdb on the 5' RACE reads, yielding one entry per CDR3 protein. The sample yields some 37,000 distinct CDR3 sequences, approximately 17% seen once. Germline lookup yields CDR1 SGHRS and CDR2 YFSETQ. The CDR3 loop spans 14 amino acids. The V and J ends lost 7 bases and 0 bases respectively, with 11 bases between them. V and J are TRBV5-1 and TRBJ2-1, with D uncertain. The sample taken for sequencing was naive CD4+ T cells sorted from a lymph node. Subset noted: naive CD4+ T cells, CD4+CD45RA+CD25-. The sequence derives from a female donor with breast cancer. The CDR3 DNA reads TGCGCCAGCCAAGACCCTAGCTCCTACAATGAGCAGTTCTTC. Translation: CASQDPSSYNEQFF.